Below, 22 T cell receptor beta chains from the same sample are listed, as sequenced in a study of graft-versus-host responses after intestinal transplantation. The method was immunoSEQ multiplex PCR; TCRdb's version includes in-frame clones alone and lacks a portion of them. The sample contains under 25,000 clones, about 89% of which appear only once. Sample: bone marrow, taken roughly 130 days after transplant. These receptor sequences come from a human patient who received an intestinal transplant, so some T cells may come from the graft donor.

This clone has a single count. The CDR3 region is CASSFGTGPYYEQYF. DNA of the CDR3: TGTGCCAGCAGTTTCGGGACTGGCCCCTACTACGAGCAGTACTTC. The rearrangement links TRBV27 to TRBJ2-7, with TRBD2 as a possible D gene (6 bases). Trimming shortened V by 3 bases and J by 3 bases, and 15 bases separated the two germline ends. The CDR3 contains 15 residues. Germline V gene sequence: CDR1 MNHEY, CDR2 SMNVEV (reference sequence).

The rearrangement joins TRBV27 to TRBJ2-7, with a tentative D call TRBD2 (5 bases). With 2 bases removed from V and 2 bases from J, the gap between germline ends came to 10 bases. The germline CDR1 and CDR2 sequences are MNHEY and SMNVEV (reference sequence). The CDR3 covers 14 residues. CDR3 protein: CASSLESGTYEQYF. The CDR3 DNA reads TGTGCCAGCAGTTTAGAGAGCGGTACCTACGAGCAGTACTTC.

V usage is TRBV5-6 and J usage is TRBJ1-1; 7 bases are shared with TRBD1. Germline V gene lookup returns CDR1 SGHDT and CDR2 YYEEEE. The CDR3 is 14 residues long. The V segment lost 4 bases and the J segment 7 bases; nucleotides outside the gene matches: 10. In nucleotides, the CDR3 is TGTGCCAGCAGCCACGAAGGGACAGAAGTTGAAGCTTTCTTT. Protein sequence: CASSHEGTEVEAFF.

This rearrangement joins TRBV5-1 to TRBJ2-3; weak D call: TRBD1 (6 bases). CDR1 and CDR2 (germline): SGHRS, YFSETQ. The CDR3 is 14 amino acids. The germline V and J ends were trimmed by 8 bases and 2 bases, with 15 bases remaining between them. The CDR3 DNA is TGCGCCAGTGGTCCTCAGGGGATCACAGATACGCAGTATTTT. This gives the protein CASGPQGITDTQYF.

V is TRBV11-2 and J is TRBJ2-3; TRBD1 matches 11 bases. V dropped 2 bases and J dropped 7; count of bases not matched to a gene: 11. The CDR3 runs to 17 residues. In germline, CDR1 is SGHAT, CDR2 FQNNGV. This chain's CDR3 is CASSLWFGTGGANTQYF. The CDR3 coding sequence is TGTGCCAGCAGCTTATGGTTCGGGACAGGGGGAGCAAATACGCAGTATTTT.

In its sample, this clone was seen a few times. The chain combines TRBV12-5 with TRBJ1-3; D might be TRBD1 (5 bases). V was clipped by 6 bases and J by 4 bases, with 10 bases between them. The CDR3 is made up of 13 amino acids. Germline values: CDR1 LGHNT, CDR2 FRNRAP. Here the CDR3 DNA reads TGTGCTAGTGGGACTGGGGGAGGAAACACCATATATTTT. It codes for CASGTGGGNTIYF.

The chain combines TRBV6-1 with TRBJ2-3; 9 nucleotides match TRBD2. Germline loops: CDR1 MNHNS, CDR2 SASEGT. J was trimmed by 7 bases and V by 5 bases; bases with no gene match: 7. The CDR3 is 14 residues long. CDR3 region: CASSSAGGVNTQYF. The CDR3 coding sequence is TGTGCCAGCAGTTCAGCGGGAGGAGTGAATACGCAGTATTTT.

The V call is TRBV11-2, the J call TRBJ2-1; possibly TRBD2 for D (5 bases). The CDR3 is 14 residues long. V was clipped by 2 bases and J by 5 bases, with 10 bases between them. Germline values: CDR1 SGHAT, CDR2 FQNNGV. Here the CDR3 DNA reads TGTGCCAGCAGCTTACGGGGTTTGGACAATGAGCAGTTCTTC. Its translation: CASSLRGLDNEQFF.

This clone has only one observation. The chain has TRBV19 and TRBJ2-3; 8 nucleotides match TRBD2. Germline-derived CDR1 and CDR2 are LNHDA and SQIVND (reference sequence). This CDR3 comprises 17 residues. Trimming took 6 bases from V and 3 from J; bases not matched to a gene: 14. The CDR3 DNA is TGTGCCAGTAGCACGACGAGAAGCGGGAGCGGAACAGATACGCAGTATTTT. The encoded protein is CASSTTRSGSGTDTQYF. Variable domain in full (rest from reference TRBV19 and TRBJ2-3): DGGITQSPKYLFRKEGQNVTLSCEQNLNHDAMYWYRQDPGQGLRLIYYSQIVNDFQKGDIAEGYSVSREKKESFPLTVTSAQKNPTAFYLCASSTTRSGSGTDTQYFGPGTRLTVL.

V usage is TRBV6-5 and J usage is TRBJ2-7; D may be TRBD2 (5 bases). The CDR3 extends over 14 amino acids. Trimming stripped 7 bases from V and 2 bases from J, with 15 bases between. Germline loops: CDR1 MNHEY, CDR2 SVGAGI. The CDR3 region is CASIEERTTYEQYF. CDR3 nucleotides: TGTGCCAGCATCGAAGAGCGGACGACCTACGAGCAGTACTTC.

The chain combines TRBV27 with TRBJ2-7, with 11 bases that match TRBD2. Germline V gene data show CDR1 as MNHEY and CDR2 as SMNVEV (reference sequence). J lost 3 bases, V lost 4 bases, and 5 bases had no gene match. CDR3 size: 15 residues. The CDR3: CASSSPLAGDYEQYF. CDR3 coding DNA: TGTGCCAGCAGTTCCCCACTAGCGGGGGACTACGAGCAGTACTTC.

This clone was picked up one time. The chain uses TRBV6-6 and TRBJ2-1; D gene unclear. The length of the CDR3 is 16 residues. In germline, CDR1 is MNHNY, CDR2 SVGAGI (reference sequence). V was pared by 2 bases and J by 0 bases, with 11 bases between. In nucleotides, the CDR3 is TGTGCCAGCAGTTACATGAGCCTGATCTCCTACAATGAGCAGTTCTTC. This encodes CASSYMSLISYNEQFF.

This chain joins TRBV18 and TRBJ1-1; tentative D call: TRBD1 (6 bases). Trimming took off 3 bases at V and 1 base at J, with 18 bases between the two ends. This CDR3 spans 17 amino acids. Germline CDR1 reads KGHSH; CDR2 reads LQKENI. The CDR3: CASSPFREQGGNTEAFF. In DNA form, the CDR3 reads TGTGCCAGCTCACCTTTCAGGGAACAGGGAGGGAACACTGAAGCTTTCTTT.

This clone was observed a handful of times. The CDR3 loop reads CASISGLGGEDYGYTF. The CDR3 DNA sequence: TGTGCCAGTATCAGTGGCCTCGGGGGTGAGGACTATGGCTACACCTTC. The chain employs TRBV19 and TRBJ1-2; possible D gene TRBD1, 5 bases. The CDR3 sequence is 16 residues long. The V and J ends lost 7 bases and 3 bases respectively, with 21 bases between them. The germline CDR1 and CDR2 sequences are LNHDA and SQIVND (reference sequence).

V and J are TRBV7-9 and TRBJ1-1, with D unresolved. The CDR3 has 16 amino acids. The V end lost 2 bases, the J end lost 1 base, and 14 bases lay between the germline ends. The V gene's germline CDR1 is SEHNR and CDR2 FQNEAQ (reference sequence). CDR3 sequence: CASSLFPRVRNTEAFF. The CDR3 DNA follows: TGTGCCAGCAGCTTATTCCCGAGGGTGAGGAACACTGAAGCTTTCTTT.

A single count supports this clone. The chain employs TRBV4-2 and TRBJ2-4; tentative D call: TRBD2 (7 bases). The CDR3 sequence is 16 residues long. CDR1 LGHNA and CDR2 YNFKEQ come from the germline V gene. V was trimmed by 5 bases and J by 3 bases, leaving 17 bases between them. This CDR3 reads CASSSLAGAGKNIQYF. CDR3 bases: TGTGCCAGCAGCTCGTTGGCGGGGGCCGGCAAAAACATTCAGTACTTC.

V and J are TRBV7-9 and TRBJ2-7, with 8 bases fitting TRBD2. The CDR3 sequence is 15 residues long. After removal of 4 bases from V and 3 bases from J, the junction contained 8 bases not matched to a gene. From germline, CDR1 is SEHNR and CDR2 FQNEAQ (reference sequence). In DNA, the CDR3 is TGTGCCAGCAGCTCCAGAACTAGCGGACTCTACGAGCAGTACTTC. As protein: CASSSRTSGLYEQYF.

This clone was detected a few times. This chain uses TRBV6-4 with TRBJ1-5; D is ambiguous. Per the germline V gene, CDR1 is MRHNA and CDR2 is SNTAGT. Trimming shortened V by 0 bases and J by 4 bases, and 4 bases separated the two germline ends. The CDR3 is 13 amino acids. The CDR3 DNA reads as TGTGCCAGCAGTGACTCTGAGAATCAGCCCCAGCATTTT. Translated: CASSDSENQPQHF.

The chain joins TRBV19 to TRBJ1-5, with D possibly TRBD1 on 5 matching bases. V was clipped by 2 bases and J by 4 bases, with 12 bases between them. Germline lookup yields CDR1 LNHDA and CDR2 SQIVND (reference sequence). This CDR3 has 15 amino acids. CDR3 region: CASSILRELNQPQHF. The CDR3 DNA is TGTGCCAGTAGTATACTCAGGGAACTAAATCAGCCCCAGCATTTT.

The chain is built from TRBV10-2 and TRBJ2-3; the match to TRBD2 covers 10 bases. Germline loops: CDR1 WSHSY, CDR2 SAAADI. Trimming took 3 bases from V and 0 from J; bases not matched to a gene: 3. The CDR3 sequence is 16 residues long. The CDR3 region has the DNA TGCGCCAGCAGTGATTTGACTAGCGGGAGCACAGATACGCAGTATTTT. This gives the protein CASSDLTSGSTDTQYF.

This chain links TRBV9 with TRBJ2-1; 7 nucleotides agree with TRBD2. This CDR3 has 14 amino acids. With V trimmed by 0 bases and J by 7 bases, 4 bases remained unmatched. Looked up from germline, CDR1 is SGDLS and CDR2 is YYNGEE. CDR3 in amino acids: CASSVVSSGNEQFF. CDR3 DNA sequence: TGTGCCAGCAGCGTAGTGTCTAGCGGAAATGAGCAGTTCTTC.

The V and J genes are TRBV2 and TRBJ2-6; D might be TRBD1 (5 bases). The CDR3 is 16 residues long. The V gene lost 4 bases and the J gene lost 1 base, with 11 bases spanning the gap. From germline, CDR1 is SNHLY and CDR2 FYNNEI. CDR3 loop: CASSGRAGSGANVLTF. The CDR3 nucleotides read TGTGCCAGCAGTGGAAGGGCAGGGTCTGGGGCCAACGTCCTGACTTTC.